The 21 T cell receptor beta chains below were found in one sample sequenced in a study of cytomegalovirus exposure and HLA in healthy donors. PCR was performed using 60 Vbeta and 13 Jbeta primers. Some clones are missing from TCRdb's copy, which holds only in-frame ones; the method was immunoSEQ multiplex PCR. Of some 140,000 clones listed, roughly 77% are singletons. Sequenced: PBMCs. The receptors here all came from a female donor in good health and CMV-seronegative.

V gene TRBV19 combines with J gene TRBJ2-7, with TRBD1 identical over 7 bases. Per germline, CDR1 LNHDA and CDR2 SQIVND (reference sequence). V lost 6 bases and J lost 2; bases outside the gene matches: 7. The CDR3 totals 14 residues. For the CDR3, the DNA is TGTGCCAGTAGACGCACAGGGGTGGCCTACGAGCAGTACTTC. It is translated as CASRRTGVAYEQYF.

V gene TRBV2 combines with J gene TRBJ1-1; TRBD1 matches at 8 bases. V trimming: 7 bases; J trimming: 1 base; junction bases outside the gene matches: 2. Germline V lookup: CDR1 SNHLY, CDR2 FYNNEI. CDR3 length: 13 residues. The CDR3 DNA is TGTGCCAGCATTGGGACAGGGAACACTGAAGCTTTCTTT. It encodes CASIGTGNTEAFF.

The gene calls are TRBV29-1 and TRBJ2-5; D may be TRBD1 (7 bases). This CDR3 contains 13 residues. V was cut by 6 bases and J by 5 bases, with 16 bases left in between. From germline, CDR1 is SQVTM and CDR2 ANQGSEA. This CDR3 is CSVAKQGRETQYF. The DNA for the CDR3 is TGCAGCGTCGCGAAACAGGGGAGGGAGACCCAGTACTTC.

The genes are TRBV4-1 and TRBJ2-5, with D maybe TRBD2 (6 bases). The J call may be incorrect, as the DNA end agrees better with TRBJ2-7. The CDR3 consists of 15 residues. Germline V lookup: CDR1 MGHRA, CDR2 YSYEKL. DNA of the CDR3: TGCGCCAGCAGCGGAAGGGACTTTAGGTCGGACGAGCAGTACTTC. This gives the protein CASSGRDFRSDEQYF.

V gene TRBV18 combines with J gene TRBJ1-1, with 7 bases matching TRBD1. The germline CDR1 and CDR2 sequences are KGHSH and LQKENI. Losses at the gene ends were 6 bases for V and 7 bases for J; bases not matched to a gene: 11. The CDR3 covers 14 residues. This CDR3 reads CASSLGTATREAFF. CDR3 coding DNA: TGTGCCAGCTCCCTCGGGACAGCTACGCGTGAAGCTTTCTTT.

The V gene is TRBV30, the J gene TRBJ1-2; D is perhaps TRBD1 (5 bases). Trimming removed 0 bases at V and 12 bases at J, with 29 bases between. The CDR3 runs to 17 residues. From germline, CDR1 is GTSNPN and CDR2 SVGIG (reference sequence). CDR3 bases: TGTGCCTGGAGTGTACTCTTCCCGTTATCCCGACGACAGACGGACACCTTC. Residues: CAWSVLFPLSRRQTDTF.

This clone appeared many times. This chain uses TRBV6-1 with TRBJ2-3; TRBD2 matches at 8 bases. The CDR3 consists of 15 residues. V gave up 2 bases and J gave up 0 bases; unmatched junction bases: 1. Germline V CDR1 and CDR2: MNHNS, SASEGT. The CDR3 region has the DNA TGTGCCAGCAGTGAACTAGCGGGTAGCACAGATACGCAGTATTTT. Translated: CASSELAGSTDTQYF.

The chain uses TRBV18 and TRBJ1-2; 9 bases map to TRBD1. V gave up 4 bases and J gave up 8 bases; unmatched junction bases: 11. Germline V gives CDR1 KGHSH, CDR2 LQKENI. The CDR3 runs 15 residues. The CDR3 spells CASSRDLGQGWGYTF. CDR3 in DNA: TGTGCCAGCTCACGTGACTTGGGACAGGGCTGGGGCTACACCTTC.

V and J are TRBV6-1 and TRBJ2-5, with D maybe TRBD1 (6 bases). Germline V gives CDR1 MNHNS, CDR2 SASEGT. The ends were cut back, 0 bases at V and 5 bases at J, with 10 bases in the middle. This CDR3 is 14 amino acids long. The CDR3 region is CASSEAQGWETQYF. In DNA form, the CDR3 reads TGTGCCAGCAGTGAAGCTCAGGGGTGGGAGACCCAGTACTTC.

This clone came up once. The chain employs TRBV12-2 and TRBJ2-3; whether TRBD2, the table's D call, matches the DNA was not checked. TRBV12-2 is a pseudogene segment. CDR3 length: 17 amino acids. The DNA of the CDR3 is TGTGCAAGTCGCTTAGCGCTAGAACTAGCGAGCACAGATACGCAGTATTTT. It codes for CASRLALELASTDTQYF.

Points on this clone: Mismatch with germline at one junction end may stem from a read error. The chain uses TRBV30 and TRBJ1-1; D gene uncertain. The germline CDR1 and CDR2 sequences are GTSNPN and SVGIG (reference sequence). The CDR3 totals 11 residues. The CDR3 is CAWAEEPEAFF. CDR3 nucleotide sequence: TGTGCCTGGGCGGAGGAGCCTGAGGCTTTCTTT. The full variable domain, with the rest looked up from reference TRBV30 and TRBJ1-1, is SQTIHQWPATLVQPVGSPLSLECTVEGTSNPNLYWYRQAAGRGLQLLFYSVGIGQISSEVPQNLSASRPQDRQFILSSKKLLLSDSGFYLCAWAEEPEAFFGQGTRLTVV.

A single count supports this clone. The chain carries TRBV20-1 and TRBJ2-3; no clear D. Germline V CDR1 and CDR2: DFQATT, SNEGSKA (reference sequence). The V end was cut by 8 bases, the J end by 3 bases, with 9 bases between. There are 11 residues in the CDR3. CDR3: CSPLLTDTQYF. Here the CDR3 DNA reads TGCAGTCCCTTACTAACAGATACGCAGTATTTT.

The chain employs TRBV12-5 and TRBJ1-1; TRBD1 matches 7 bases. The germline CDR1 and CDR2 sequences are LGHNT and FRNRAP. After removal of 5 bases from V and 11 bases from J, the junction contained 8 bases not matched to a gene. The CDR3 loop spans 12 amino acids. For the CDR3, the DNA is TGTGCTAGTGGTCTCGAAGACAGGGTGGCTTTCTTT. Amino acid sequence: CASGLEDRVAFF.

The V call is TRBV4-1, the J call TRBJ1-3; D is perhaps TRBD1 (5 bases). The CDR3 consists of 14 residues. V gave up 4 bases and J gave up 9 bases, with 16 bases separating them. Germline-derived CDR1 and CDR2 are MGHRA and YSYEKL. The CDR3 reads CASSLAGTEGTIYF. CDR3 coding DNA: TGCGCCAGCAGCCTAGCGGGGACGGAGGGCACCATATATTTT.

The genes are TRBV7-2 and TRBJ2-7; D is possibly TRBD2 (6 bases). This CDR3 spans 14 amino acids. Germline V gives CDR1 SGHTA, CDR2 FQGNSA. Trimming removed 5 bases at V and 0 bases at J, with 11 bases between. The CDR3 loop is CASSSSGNSYEQYF. The CDR3 coding sequence is TGTGCCAGCAGCAGTAGCGGAAACTCCTACGAGCAGTACTTC.

This clone was detected a few times. For the CDR3, the DNA is TGTGCCAGCAGCTTGAACAGCTACGAGCAGTACTTC. This encodes CASSLNSYEQYF. The chain employs TRBV5-4 and TRBJ2-7, with D hard to call. CDR3 length: 12 amino acids. Trimming stripped 1 base from V and 3 bases from J, with 5 bases between. CDR1 is SGHNT and CDR2 is YYREEE in the germline V gene (reference sequence).

The chain combines TRBV28 with TRBJ2-1, with D hard to call. The CDR3 consists of 13 residues. V was shortened by 7 bases and J by 9 bases, with 16 bases between the two germline ends. Germline lookup yields CDR1 MDHEN and CDR2 SYDVKM. CDR3 in amino acids: CASTGLQLGEQFF. The CDR3 DNA sequence: TGTGCCAGCACAGGCCTCCAACTTGGTGAGCAGTTCTTC.

This clone was observed once. The CDR3 loop is CASSDSVRKETQYF. CDR3 nucleotide sequence: TGTGCCAGCAGTGACTCGGTCAGGAAAGAGACCCAGTACTTC. The chain employs TRBV6-4 and TRBJ2-5; unclear D gene. The germline gives CDR1 MRHNA, CDR2 SNTAGT. V was pared by 0 bases and J by 3 bases, with 8 bases between. This CDR3 comprises 14 residues.

To note about this clone: A junction boundary mismatches the germline segment, possibly from a read error. V gene TRBV5-1 combines with J gene TRBJ1-2; TRBD1 might be the D (6 bases). Germline CDR1 and CDR2: SGHRS and YFSETQ. This CDR3 has 13 residues. This CDR3 reads CASSQQGDYGYTF. CDR3 DNA: TGTGCCAGCAGCCAACAGGGAGACTATGGCTACACCTTC. Full variable domain (rest looked up from reference TRBV5-1 and TRBJ1-2): KAGVTQTPRYLIKTRGQQVTLSCSPISGHRSVSWYQQTPGQGLQFLFEYFSETQRNKGNFPGRFSGRQFSNSRSEMNVSTLELGDSALYLCASSQQGDYGYTFGSGTRLTVV.

The chain couples TRBV5-1 to TRBJ2-5; D not certain. The CDR3 is made up of 15 amino acids. The germline V and J ends were trimmed by 1 base and 1 base, with 11 bases remaining between them. Germline V lookup: CDR1 SGHRS, CDR2 YFSETQ. The CDR3 reads CASSLTKRPQETQYF. In DNA form, the CDR3 reads TGCGCCAGCAGCTTGACTAAGCGACCCCAAGAGACCCAGTACTTC.

The chain uses TRBV4-1 and TRBJ1-2; a weak D match, TRBD1 (5 bases). The CDR3 is made up of 11 amino acids. Germline V lookup: CDR1 MGHRA, CDR2 YSYEKL. The V end lost 5 bases, the J end lost 6 bases, and 7 bases lay between the germline ends. The CDR3 spells CASSGRDGYTF. The CDR3 DNA reads TGCGCCAGCAGCGGCAGGGATGGCTACACCTTC.